This entry lists 6 T cell receptor beta chains sequenced from one sample in a study of T cells in Graves' hyperthyroidism and ophthalmopathy. Authors of the study amplified TCR beta CDR3 regions from RNA transcripts. Carried out on the TCR CDR3, a first-round RT-PCR used the HTBI primer set. Using its own MiXCR run on the multiplex PCR reads, TCRdb lists one record per CDR3 protein. The sample holds 600,000 to 700,000 distinct CDR3 sequences, approximately 42% seen once. The source material was peripheral blood or thyroid tissue (not recorded which). Receptors were obtained from an adult man with Graves' disease, either hyperthyroidism or ophthalmopathy (not recorded which).

The sample holds many counts of this clonotype. The chain joins TRBV5-1 to TRBJ1-1, with D hard to call. With 1 base removed from V and 1 base from J, the gap between germline ends came to 8 bases. This CDR3 spans 14 amino acids. Germline CDR1 SGHRS, CDR2 YFSETQ. CDR3 coding DNA: TGCGCCAGCAGCTTGTGGCCGGAGAACACTGAAGCTTTCTTT. It codes for CASSLWPENTEAFF.

The sample holds many counts of this clonotype. The rearrangement joins TRBV29-1 to TRBJ2-6; D uncertain. The CDR3 length is 16 residues. The V end lost 0 bases, the J end lost 1 base, and 10 bases lay between the germline ends. Germline CDR1 and CDR2: SQVTM and ANQGSEA. CDR3 nucleotides: TGCAGCGTTGAAGATTTGGCCGCATCTGGGGCCAACGTCCTGACTTTC. Translating it yields CSVEDLAASGANVLTF. Together with reference TRBV29-1 and TRBJ2-6, the CDR3 gives the full variable domain: SAVISQKPSRDICQRGTSLTIQCQVDSQVTMMFWYRQQPGQSLTLIATANQGSEATYESGFVIDKFPISRPNLTFSTLTVSNMSPEDSSIYLCSVEDLAASGANVLTFGAGSRLTVL.

This clonotype occurred a few times. The chain recombines TRBV29-1 with TRBJ1-1; 11 nucleotides line up with TRBD1. The CDR3 has 14 residues. The germline gives CDR1 SQVTM, CDR2 ANQGSEA. V trimming: 6 bases; J trimming: 4 bases; junction bases outside the gene matches: 7. The CDR3 spells CSVGTGGWSTEAFF. The CDR3 nucleotides read TGCAGCGTGGGGACAGGGGGTTGGAGCACTGAAGCTTTCTTT. Drawing the rest from reference TRBV29-1 and TRBJ1-1, the complete variable domain is SAVISQKPSRDICQRGTSLTIQCQVDSQVTMMFWYRQQPGQSLTLIATANQGSEATYESGFVIDKFPISRPNLTFSTLTVSNMSPEDSSIYLCSVGTGGWSTEAFFGQGTRLTVV.

As concerns this clonotype: Germline and junction disagree at one end, which may indicate a read error. The chain recombines TRBV10-3 with TRBJ1-1, with D possibly being TRBD1 (5 bases). Germline loops: CDR1 ENHRY, CDR2 SYGVKD. CDR3 length equals 16 residues. This chain's CDR3 is CAVSGSLTATNTEAFF. The CDR3 nucleotides are TGTGCCGTCAGTGGGTCCCTGACAGCGACGAACACTGAAGCTTTCTTT.

This clonotype was observed a few times. V is TRBV7-9 and J is TRBJ1-2; D is unclear. V was trimmed by 3 bases and J by 6 bases, leaving 8 bases between them. CDR3 length: 12 amino acids. Germline assignment: CDR1 SEHNR and CDR2 FQNEAQ (reference sequence). In DNA, the CDR3 is TGTGCCAGCAGCTTCTGGCAGGATGGCTACACCTTC. Translating gives CASSFWQDGYTF.

The table lists this clonotype with a few counts. Here the CDR3 DNA reads TGTGCCAGCAGCCAAGGTCAGGGCAGTCATTCACCCCTCCACTTT. It codes for CASSQGQGSHSPLHF. V usage is TRBV9 and J usage is TRBJ1-6; TRBD1 might be the D (5 bases). Trimming took 4 bases from V and 8 from J, leaving 16 bases between them. This CDR3 comprises 15 residues. CDR1 and CDR2 (germline): SGDLS, YYNGEE. The full variable domain, with the rest looked up from reference TRBV9 and TRBJ1-6, is DSGVTQTPKHLITATGQRVTLRCSPRSGDLSVYWYQQSLDQGLQFLIQYYNGEERAKGNILERFSAQQFPDLHSELNLSSLELGDSALYFCASSQGQGSHSPLHFGNGTRLTVT.